This TCR beta chain originates from a study of OX40 agonist ivuxolimab in advanced cancers. Study details: An agonistic human IgG2 monoclonal antibody against OX40 (CD134) was given.

Assay: immunoSEQ multiplex PCR; the TCRdb copy retains only in-frame clones and omits some. The top ten hold around 0.68% of the sample, which has about 68,000 clones, 85% seen once. The CDR3 contains 13 residues. Germline V lookup: CDR1 LNHDA, CDR2 SQIVND (reference sequence). V was clipped by 0 bases and J by 6 bases, with 7 bases between them. Note on this clone: Its antigen is not identified.

General study findings and limits: At doses 0.1 to 3.0 mg/kg, CD4+ and CD8+ clones expanded.

Material: CD4+ or CD8+ T cells sorted from blood, obtained in a trial of the OX40 agonist ivuxolimab. The chain joins TRBV19 to TRBJ2-3; D gene unclear. The TCR originated in an adult with an advanced solid tumor such as melanoma, head and neck, liver or kidney cancer. CDR3 in DNA: TGTGCCAGTAGTATAGATCAGAGGGATACGCAGTATTTT. It translates to CASSIDQRDTQYF.